This T cell receptor beta chain was recovered during a study of beta chain features in type 1 diabetes (dated by TCRdb to 2017 to 2018). The study in broad terms: Patients and healthy donors did not differ in mean age, gender distribution, total cell number or subset yield. A total of 107,917,701 sorted cells were examined across all samples, and the number of cells per subset was strongly correlated with RNA yield. In the study, recently diagnosed type 1 diabetes patients and matched healthy donors were compared on the TCRB repertoires of their sorted circulating CD4+ T cell subsets. Naive and central memory subsets were obtained from all 30 or so donors, but regulatory and stem cell-like memory subsets were isolated from only 8 patients and roughly eight healthy donors. Overall results and qualifications from the work: Because small numbers of individuals were included in the HLA sub-analyses, any influence of HLA type on TCRB rearrangement was left unresolved. Naive, central memory and regulatory TCRB repertoires appeared more similar among patients than among healthy donors. In all four CD4+ subsets, TCRB CDR3 length was moderately but significantly shorter in type 1 diabetes patients. Because cDNA was sequenced instead of genomic DNA, activated cells with high expression could be over-represented, although the groups did not differ in activation or CD3 levels. At VDJ recombination sites, patients with type 1 diabetes made fewer insertions and deleted more nucleotides, a pattern implying thymic rearrangement abnormalities. Shorter templates might be favored by PCR, yet because patient and control samples were amplified and corrected together, any such skew would affect both groups equally.

Each donor gave one peripheral blood draw, averaging approximately 120 mL, which was collected into heparinised tubes. A BD FACSAria II and a panel including CD45RO, CCR7, CD25, CD127, CD95 and CD27 were used to sort naive, central memory, regulatory and stem cell-like memory CD4+ T cells. Purity was above 95% for every sorted population. Right away, PBMCs were isolated by Lymphoprep density gradient centrifugation and were stained directly, with no culture step. So that batch effects would be minimized, each experiment stained and sorted samples in pairs, pairing one healthy donor with one patient. The entire isolated RNA was reverse transcribed using the High Capacity cDNA Reverse Transcription Kit, and thus expressed TCRB transcripts were sequenced. Naive, central memory and regulatory T cell samples underwent deep immunoSEQ sequencing, averaging roughly 3.3 million total reads per sample. Sorted cells were lysed in RLT buffer and RNA was extracted with DNase-treated RNeasy Micro or Mini kits, depending on cell number. Each cell subset was processed on its own to prevent cross-contamination, while patient and healthy donor samples were processed together. Using the immunoSEQ multiplex PCR, TCRB sequences were amplified from cDNA into 87-bp fragments spanning the CDR3 region. Amplicons were sequenced on the Illumina HiSeq platform. Per the original workflow: Synthetic template baselines were used to correct PCR bias computationally, reads within Hamming distance 2 were collapsed together, and singletons that could not be merged were discarded. Reads were aligned to IMGT to assign V, D and J genes, CDR3 length, and insertions or deletions at six rearrangement sites. Within each subset, clonotype counts were normalized to sorted cell number, and only after that were true diversity and Gini coefficients computed with the tcR R package. The overlap coefficient, calculated on TCRB nucleotide sequences, was used to measure repertoire sharing. Out-of-frame TCRB sequences from naive cells were analyzed to stand in for the pre-selection repertoire. In TCRdb, the immuneACCESS table is reduced to in-frame sequences with V and J assigned. These tables do not hold every clone; where another copy was compared, an unresolved V gene accounts for under half, and the others remain unexplained. For V, J and clone size, that table is used; D and trimming come from the DNA. This sample is represented by hundreds of thousands of clones; roughly an eighth of them were singletons. Together, the top ten hold 0.03% to 0.04% of the sample.

Compared with germline, V lacks 5 bases and J lacks 5 bases; bases without a gene match: 3. Measured from the cysteine to the phenylalanine, the CDR3 is 13 residues long. Only CDR3 DNA is held: 39 bases, read in frame from base 1. Per the germline V gene, SGHTA is the CDR1 and FQGNSA is the CDR2. On this clone: Which antigen it targets is not known. Base-call qualities are not available, and no considerably larger clone is one nucleotide away.

The receptor's source is a man between 18 and 35 years old with type 1 diabetes. The source material was naive CD4+ T cells from blood. The sample's cell subset or site, from its label and the paper: true naive CD4+ T cells. The chain couples TRBV7-2 to TRBJ2-5, with 9 bases matching TRBD2. The DNA sequence is TGTGCCAGCAGCGCGGGGGGGGCGGAGACCCAGTACTTC. It is translated as CASSAGGAETQYF.